This T cell receptor (beta chain) was sequenced during a study of identical twins (dated by TCRdb to 2016 to 2017). About the study as a whole: The study deep-sequenced TCR alpha and beta repertoires from monozygotic twins, unrelated adults of various ages and cord blood to test whether fetal clonotypes persist. Replicate twin experiments were performed at different times using different library preparation protocols to rule out contamination.

V is reduced by 5 bases and J by 7 bases, leaving a spacing of 18 bases between them. The CDR3 holds 14 amino acids from the cysteine to the phenylalanine. Kept here is only the CDR3 DNA, which spans 42 bases and is read in frame from base 1. CDR1 and CDR2 are drawn from the germline V gene: SGHVS, FNYEAQ. General study outcomes and caveats: Abundant cord blood beta clonotypes had fewer insertions, young adult naive repertoires showed a similar but weaker trend, and memory repertoires showed no such trend. A weaker excess of twin sharing was found in beta out-of-frame sequences because the signal-to-noise ratio was lowered by fewer shared sequences. Out-of-frame TCR alpha sequences shared between twins showed an excess of low generation-probability sequences compared with coincidental sharing between unrelated individuals. In monozygotic twins, out-of-frame TCR alpha sharing was systematically underestimated by recombination models, although the models agreed with sharing between unrelated individuals. Invariant T cells such as MAIT and iNKT could partly confound zero-insertion analyses, although diverse VJ usage argued against such confounding for most clonotypes. Conclusions relied on cross-sectional statistical analysis, since the same donors could not be followed over many years.

Library preparation employed 5' RACE. Sequencing used an Illumina HiSeq 2000. A universal primer binding site was introduced by template switching, and a unique molecular identifier was present in the final cDNA, enabling accurate counting of TCR cDNA molecules. Specific primers in the conserved constant-segment region were used to synthesize first-strand cDNA for TCR alpha and beta chains. To control for contamination, every cDNA library carried two barcodes: a SMART-Mk sample barcode plus Illumina barcodes. TruSeq adapter sequences and Illumina sample barcodes were added in two successive PCR steps. TCR alpha and beta cDNA libraries were sequenced on the Illumina HiSeq platform with custom primers. Concerning the study's data processing: Raw reads were processed with MiGEC to extract unique molecular identifiers, and MiXCR was used to determine CDR3 positions. For each individual, recombination models were inferred using an EM algorithm with the repgenHMM and IGoR tools. The analysis of shared clonotypes was done with the tcR package in R, with sharing normalized by the product of cloneset sizes. To study raw recombination free of thymic and clonal selection effects, out-of-frame nonproductive sequences were analyzed. Starting from the raw public reads, TCRdb applied fastp trimming at Q25, assembled clones with MiXCR and retained in-frame beta chains. Records with the same CDR3 protein are collapsed into one entry carrying the most frequent genes and DNA. TCRdb, not the authors, supplied the V and J calls. The sample table shows under 450,000 distinct CDR3 sequences, and around a sixth are seen once. Around 12% of the sample is held by the ten biggest clonotypes.

Only healthy Caucasian donors were included. Three unrelated non-twin adults were also sequenced: a male aged 18 to 30, a male aged 50 to 59 and a female aged 50 to 59. Miltenyi CD45RO+ enrichment and human naive T-cell isolation kits were used to isolate memory (CD45RO+) and naive T cells from PBMC. This clonotype was seen at least ten times. Its antigen remains undetermined. No much larger clone exists at a distance of one base, and base qualities are not known. The chain links TRBV7-6 with TRBJ2-7; the D region is possibly TRBD1 or TRBD2, each matching across 7 bases. Source material: naive T cells sorted from blood. The sample's cell subset or site label, decoded: cells isolated with a human naive T-cell isolation kit. This receptor was taken from a man aged 50 to 59 in good health. CDR3 protein: CASSPSGGAQEQYF. The DNA reads as follows: TGTGCCAGCAGCCCCTCAGGGGGGGCTCAAGAGCAGTACTTC.